This T cell receptor (beta chain) was recorded in a study of blood T cell repertoires in COVID-19 (dated by TCRdb to about 2020). Regarding the research as a whole: The collaborator samples originated in the United States, Italy and Spain and spanned the acute and convalescent phases of COVID-19. The material from the prospective study consisted of cDNA or gDNA derived from T cells, B-cell-depleted T cells, or PBMCs. Subjects who had been exposed to COVID-19, were actively infected with it, or had recovered from it provided the deeply sampled blood TCRbeta repertoires that made up the dataset. A freely available public database, intended as a resource for researchers studying the immune response to SARS-CoV-2, is where the repertoires were released. Samples came from the ongoing ImmuneRACE study (first 160 participants) plus 1,254 subjects from 6 global collaborators. Sample metadata almost always included a de-identified subject ID, COVID-19 status, age in years and sex. Where available, HLA class I and class II types were obtained from metadata supplied by the sample provider rather than from assay-based typing. Here is what the overall study found, with its caveats: The quantity of clinical and demographic metadata differed by source and by participant and was supplied without curation.

About this clone itself: Its recognized antigen is unknown. Base qualities are not provided; no much larger clone lies one nucleotide away.

The immunoSEQ Assay, a bias-controlled multiplex PCR, was used to amplify TCRbeta CDR3 regions from genomic DNA. Per the original workflow: Within the assay, amplification of reference gene primers was used to estimate how many nucleated cells each sample contained. To quantify the absolute abundance of each unique TCRbeta CDR3 rearrangement, sequence reads were collapsed and filtered. Productive Simpson clonality was computed per sample as the square root of Simpson's diversity index over productive rearrangements. In its TCRdb copy, this immuneACCESS table keeps in-frame sequences only and misses some clones. Where compared with another copy, unresolved V genes explain less than half of these, and the others have no known cause. V, J and clone size reflect that table, while D and trimming were determined from the DNA. Present in this sample are about 220,000 clones, around 80% of which were seen just once. About 15% of the sample rests with the top ten.

Participants in the prospective study were enrolled through a virtual design, were aged about 18 to 100 years, and lived in under 25 United States geographic areas. Cohort assignment in the prospective study relied on participant-reported clinical history from a screening survey and a study questionnaire. Recovered participants in ImmuneRACE Cohort 3 were defined by two consecutive negative NP/OP PCR tests, clearance by a healthcare professional, or resolution of symptoms. Each participant in the prospective study had whole blood, serum and a nasopharyngeal or oropharyngeal swab collected by mobile phlebotomists. Additional blood draws and questionnaires over an approximately two-month period could optionally be provided by prospective study participants. Blood samples from the prospective study were shipped frozen or at room temperature prior to DNA extraction. V was cut back by 1 base and J by 0 bases, leaving a gap of 9 bases between them. For CDR1 and CDR2, the germline V gene (reference sequence) lists LNHNV and YYDKDF. The cysteine opens and the phenylalanine closes a CDR3 of 16 amino acids. CDR3 DNA only is kept here, 48 bases in frame from base 1.

The sample comprised PBMCs or T cells enriched from blood (not recorded which). This TCR was recovered from a middle-aged man who had recovered from COVID-19. This receptor chain uses TRBV15 and TRBJ1-4; the D gene is not confidently resolved. CDR3 reads: CATSRALSTTNEKLFF. The sequenced DNA is TGTGCCACCAGCAGAGCCCTTAGCACAACTAATGAAAAACTGTTTTTT.